These T cell receptor beta chains were read from a single sample in a study of blood T cells in healthy people across ages. A single record per CDR3 protein comes from TCRdb applying MiXCR to the 5' RACE reads. The sample includes about 830,000 distinct CDR3 sequences, around 62% of them seen just once. The material sequenced was blood. The receptor set was obtained from a man aged 25-45 years in good health. The CDR3 runs from the conserved cysteine through the conserved F or W. Fields, in order: V gene, D gene, J gene, clone size, CDR3 DNA, CDR3 protein. D genes are given only for firm matches. Size is stated for part of the rows, as once, few or many counts, or as a class when the clone is expanded.

TRBV2	.	TRBJ1-2	.	TGTGCCAGCAGTGAAGTTGACGGGGGGTTACCTTATGGCTACACCTTC	CASSEVDGGLPYGYTF
TRBV29-1	.	TRBJ1-2	.	TGCAGCGTTGAAAGGCAGGGGTTCAATGGCTACACCTTC	CSVERQGFNGYTF
TRBV3-1	TRBD2	TRBJ2-7	.	TGTGCCAGCAGCCAAAGCGGGGGGGTGAACGAGCAGTACTTC	CASSQSGGVNEQYF
TRBV6-6	.	TRBJ2-7	.	TGTGCCAGCAGTCAAATCCTGGTGGACGAGCAGTACTTC	CASSQILVDEQYF
TRBV5-6	.	TRBJ1-6	.	TGTGCCAGCAGCTTCCTCGGACGGGAAAATTCACCCCTCCACTTT	CASSFLGRENSPLHF
TRBV14	.	TRBJ2-7	.	TGTGCCAGCAGCCAAGATTTAGGGAAGCAGTACTTC	CASSQDLGKQYF
TRBV7-9	.	TRBJ2-3	few	TGTGCCAGCAGCTTAGGGATCGGGGGCCGAAGCACAGATACGCAGTATTTT	CASSLGIGGRSTDTQYF
TRBV4-3	TRBD2	TRBJ2-7	few	TGCGCCAGCAGCGCGGGGACTAGGAGCAACGAGCAGTACTTC	CASSAGTRSNEQYF
TRBV7-2	TRBD2	TRBJ2-7	.	TGTGCCAGCAGCGCTAGCGGGGGGGTTTCCTACGAGCAGTACTTC	CASSASGGVSYEQYF
TRBV10-3	.	TRBJ2-1	.	TGTGCCATCAGTGAGGGGGCAGGGGAAAATGAGCAGTTCTTC	CAISEGAGENEQFF
TRBV7-9	TRBD2	TRBJ2-7	.	TGTGCCAGCAGCGCCTCGGGGGGATTCACCTACGAGCAGTACTTC	CASSASGGFTYEQYF
TRBV7-9	.	TRBJ1-4	once	TGTGCCAGCAGCACCGGGACCTCCCAGGGGAAACTGTTTTTT	CASSTGTSQGKLFF
TRBV12-3/TRBV12-4	.	TRBJ2-1	few	TGTGCCAGCACCCTGGGGGGATCCTACAATGAGCAGTTCTTC	CASTLGGSYNEQFF
TRBV14	.	TRBJ2-2	.	TGTGCCAGCAGCCCGCGACAGGTCGGGGAGCTGTTTTTT	CASSPRQVGELFF
TRBV27	.	TRBJ1-6	few	TGTGCCAGCAGTTCGCGGACACCTGATAATTCACCCCTCCACTTT	CASSSRTPDNSPLHF
TRBV6-5	.	TRBJ1-6	few	TGTGCCAGCAGTTACTCAGGGCAGGATTCACCCCTCCACTTT	CASSYSGQDSPLHF
TRBV3-1	.	TRBJ2-7	.	TGTGCCAGCAGCCAAGTCGTTTCTAGTGCCTACGAGCAGTACTTC	CASSQVVSSAYEQYF
TRBV6-6	TRBD1	TRBJ1-2	.	TGTGCCAGCAGTCCGACAGGGGTGAATGGCTACACCTTC	CASSPTGVNGYTF
TRBV29-1	.	TRBJ2-7	.	TGCAGCGTCCGGGCAGGGAGCTCCTACGAGCAGTACTTC	CSVRAGSSYEQYF
TRBV6-5	TRBD1	TRBJ2-1	.	TGTGCCAGCAGTTATCCCCGACAGGGGGATAGCAATGAGCAGTTCTTC	CASSYPRQGDSNEQFF
TRBV6-1	TRBD2	TRBJ2-3	few	TGTGCCAGCAGTCATGAGCGGGACACAGATACGCAGTATTTT	CASSHERDTDTQYF
TRBV6-4	.	TRBJ2-1	many	TGTGCCAGCAGTGACGGCTCCTACAATGAGCAGTTCTTC	CASSDGSYNEQFF
TRBV27	.	TRBJ2-1	few	TGTGCCAGCAGTTTATTTGCGGGGAGCTCCTACAATGAGCAGTTCTTC	CASSLFAGSSYNEQFF
TRBV4-3	TRBD1	TRBJ2-7	once	TGCGCCAGCAGCCAATGGACAGGCTACGAGCAGTACTTC	CASSQWTGYEQYF
TRBV12-3/TRBV12-4	.	TRBJ1-1	.	TGTGCCAGCAGCCGGGACGGTATGAACACTGAAGCTTTCTTT	CASSRDGMNTEAFF
TRBV20-1	TRBD1	TRBJ2-1	once	TGCAGTGCTCCTGGACAGGGTGAGCAGTTCTTC	CSAPGQGEQFF
TRBV20-1	.	TRBJ2-7	few	TGCAGTGCTAGAGATTTGCCCGCCTACGAGCAGTACTTC	CSARDLPAYEQYF
TRBV6-2/TRBV6-3	.	TRBJ1-3	.	TGTGCCAGCGGTACCATCCTCTCTGGAAACACCATATATTTT	CASGTILSGNTIYF
TRBV6-2/TRBV6-3	.	TRBJ1-2	.	TGTGCCAGCAGTTACGAAGAGGGAAGTGGCTACACCTTC	CASSYEEGSGYTF
TRBV5-1	.	TRBJ1-2	.	TGCGCCGGCAGCGCCTCAGGGGAGAGGATCTATGGCTACACCTTC	CAGSASGERIYGYTF